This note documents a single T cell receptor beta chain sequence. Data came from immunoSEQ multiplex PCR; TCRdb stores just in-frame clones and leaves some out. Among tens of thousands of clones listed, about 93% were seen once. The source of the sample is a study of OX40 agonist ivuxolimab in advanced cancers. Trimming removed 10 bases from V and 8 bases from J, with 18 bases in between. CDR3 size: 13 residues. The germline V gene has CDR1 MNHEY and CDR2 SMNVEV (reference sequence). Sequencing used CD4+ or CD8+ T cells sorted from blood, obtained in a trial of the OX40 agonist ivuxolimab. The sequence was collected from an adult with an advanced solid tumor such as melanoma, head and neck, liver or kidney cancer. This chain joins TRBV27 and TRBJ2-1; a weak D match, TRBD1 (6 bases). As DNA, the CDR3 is TGTGCCACCCAGGGCGCACAGGGCGATGAGCAGTTCTTC. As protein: CATQGAQGDEQFF.